The present entry profiles one T cell receptor (beta chain) with its context. Its antigen is unknown. The junction departs from the called germline gene at one end, perhaps through a read error. This specimen belongs to a study of T cells in lung cancer brain metastases. Study-wide points: Preoperative corticosteroid effects on brain metastasis T cell infiltration were not controlled.

CDR1 and CDR2 from the germline V gene are SNHLY and FYNNEI. The CDR3 loop spans 15 amino acids. Profiling relied on immunoSEQ multiplex PCR, and the TCRdb table lists in-frame clones only, not all of them. The sample lists roughly 4,400 clones, 70% to 90% seen once, with around 3.3% in the top ten. Patients with a history of multiple malignancies were excluded. The sequence was obtained from a woman aged 50 to 60 with non-small cell lung cancer. The sample taken for sequencing was tumor tissue from the primary lung tumor. The chain combines TRBV2 with TRBJ1-2; maybe TRBD1 (6 bases). In DNA, the CDR3 is TGTGCCAGCATGGAACTCTTGGGGGCTAACTATAGCTACACCTTC. Its translation: CASMELLGANYSYTF.